The clone carrying this TCR beta chain was seen at least ten times. This record belongs to a study of Graves' ophthalmopathy and Graves' hyperthyroidism. Ophthalmopathy donors were characterized by moderate-to-severe activity, CAS of at least 3, NOSPECS of at least 4, and duration under 3 months. What supplied the PBMCs was over 8.5 ml of fresh peripheral blood. Using RNA transcripts, the TCR beta CDR3 regions were amplified. RT-PCR with HTBI primers came first, then second-round multiplex PCR. TCRdb fed the multiplex PCR reads into MiXCR, producing one record per CDR3 protein. This table holds about 370,000 distinct CDR3 sequences, 15% to 20% found once. Germline V gives CDR1 MDHEN, CDR2 SYDVKM. The V and J ends lost 5 bases and 4 bases, in that order; junction bases with no gene match: 11. The CDR3 is 15 amino acids.

Sequencing input: peripheral blood. The J gene is TRBJ2-7, the V gene TRBV28; TRBD1 aligns across 7 bases. This receptor was obtained from a woman aged 18-29 years with Graves' ophthalmopathy. The CDR3 reads CASSQDRDGAYEQYF. CDR3 nucleotides: TGTGCCAGCAGTCAAGACAGGGACGGAGCATACGAGCAGTACTTC.